This TCR beta chain was found in a study of OX40 agonist ivuxolimab in advanced cancers. Some clones are missing from TCRdb's copy, which holds only in-frame ones; the method was immunoSEQ multiplex PCR. The data show 98,000 or so clones, with roughly nine tenths seen just once and 0.75% to 0.95% held by the top ten. V lost 2 bases, J lost 5 bases, and 9 bases lay in between. This CDR3 region has 12 residues. The germline gives CDR1 SQVTM, CDR2 ANQGSEA. The material sequenced was CD4+ or CD8+ T cells sorted from blood, taken in a trial of the OX40 agonist ivuxolimab. The rearrangement uses TRBV29-1 and TRBJ2-5; tentative D call: TRBD2 (5 bases). The source of this sequence is an adult with an advanced solid tumor such as melanoma, head and neck, liver or kidney cancer. CDR3 bases: TGCAGCGTTGAATACGGCGGGGAGACCCAGTACTTC. The encoded protein is CSVEYGGETQYF.